This T cell receptor beta chain was captured in a study of blood T cell repertoires in COVID-19. On the study more broadly: The United States, Italy and Spain were the sources of the acute and convalescent COVID-19 samples. PBMCs, B-cell-depleted T cells, or T cells were the source of the cDNA or gDNA that made up the material.

Per the study methods: Nucleated cell number was recorded as an estimate derived from reference gene primer amplification. Sequenced by immunoSEQ multiplex PCR; TCRdb stores in-frame clones only, minus some. V and J calls and clone size come straight from that table; D and trimming were deduced from the DNA. Of 150,000 to 200,000 clones in the sample, about three quarters were seen once. Patients of the Seattle cohort, enrolled during active infection, were followed longitudinally. In its sample, this clone was seen once. The CDR3 sequence is 14 residues long. Germline CDR1 SGHTA, CDR2 FQGNSA. V dropped 1 base and J dropped 9 bases, with 16 bases sitting between them.

The TCR comes from a woman aged 80 or older with COVID-19, enrolled during active disease. This rearrangement joins TRBV7-2 to TRBJ2-7; D is possibly TRBD1 (7 bases). Material for sequencing was peripheral blood. Here the CDR3 reads CASSLEAGGKVQYF. As DNA, the CDR3 is TGTGCCAGCAGCTTAGAGGCAGGGGGGAAAGTGCAGTACTTC. Drawing the rest from reference TRBV7-2 and TRBJ2-7, the complete variable domain is GAGVSQSPSNKVTEKGKDVELRCDPISGHTALYWYRQSLGQGLEFLIYFQGNSAPDKSGLPSDRFSAERTGGSVSTLTIQRTQQEDSAVYLCASSLEAGGKVQYFGPGTRLTVT.